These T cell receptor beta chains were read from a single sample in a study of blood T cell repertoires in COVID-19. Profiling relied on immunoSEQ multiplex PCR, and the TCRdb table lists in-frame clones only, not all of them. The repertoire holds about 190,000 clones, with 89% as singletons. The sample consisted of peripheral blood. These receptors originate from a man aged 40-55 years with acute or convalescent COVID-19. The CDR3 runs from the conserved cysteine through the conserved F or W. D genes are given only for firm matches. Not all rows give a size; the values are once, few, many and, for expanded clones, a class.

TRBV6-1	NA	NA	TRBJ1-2	TGTGCCAGCAGTGAGGGGTGGGGGGATGGCTACACCTTC	CASSEGWGDGYTF
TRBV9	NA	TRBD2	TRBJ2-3	TGTGCCAGCAGCGTAGGACTAGCGGGGATAAGCACAGATACGCAGTATTTT	CASSVGLAGISTDTQYF
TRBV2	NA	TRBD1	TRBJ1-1	TGTGCCAGCAGTGTGGTCCCCAGGGGGCAGCGAGCTTTCTTT	CASSVVPRGQRAFF
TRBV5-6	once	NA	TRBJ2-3	TGTGCCAGCAGCTTGGGTACAGGGCGAAATACGCAGTATTTT	CASSLGTGRNTQYF
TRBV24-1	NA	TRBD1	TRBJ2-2	TGTGCCACCAGTGAGGGGACAGGGAACACCGGGGAGCTGTTTTTT	CATSEGTGNTGELFF
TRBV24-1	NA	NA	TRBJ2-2	TGTGCCACCAGTGACTTCTCAACAAACCCTAACACCGGGGAGCTGTTTTTT	CATSDFSTNPNTGELFF
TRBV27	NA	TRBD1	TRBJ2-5	TGTGCCAGCAAAAGAGAACAGGGGCCCGGGGTCCAAGAGACCCAGTACTTC	CASKREQGPGVQETQYF
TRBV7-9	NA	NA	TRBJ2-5	TGTGCCAGCAGCTCGCACTCCGGACAGCAAGAGACCCAGTACTTC	CASSSHSGQQETQYF
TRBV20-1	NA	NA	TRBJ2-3	TGCAGTGCTAGGGCTCAAGATACGCAGTATTTT	CSARAQDTQYF
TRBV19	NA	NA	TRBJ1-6	TGTGCCAGTAGTATAATGGCCCCACCTGCACCCCTCCACTTT	CASSIMAPPAPLHF
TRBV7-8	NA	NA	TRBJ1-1	TGTGCCAGCAGCTTACAGGCTCGGTCAGGCACTGAAGCTTTCTTT	CASSLQARSGTEAFF
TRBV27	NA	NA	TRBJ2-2	TGTGCCAGCAGTAGCGGTCGGGGGAACACCGGGGAGCTGTTTTTT	CASSSGRGNTGELFF
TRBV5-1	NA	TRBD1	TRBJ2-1	TGCGCCAGCAGCTTGGAGGGGACAGGGGCCTACAATGAGCAGTTCTTC	CASSLEGTGAYNEQFF
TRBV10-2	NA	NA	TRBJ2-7	TGCGCCAGCAACGCCCGAGGTGCGTACGAGCAGTACTTC	CASNARGAYEQYF
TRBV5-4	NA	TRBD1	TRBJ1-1	TGTGCCAGCAGTTGGGGACAGCCAGGGGACACTGAAGCTTTCTTT	CASSWGQPGDTEAFF
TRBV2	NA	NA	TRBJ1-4	TGTGCCAGCAGTAGAAGGGGCAGCTTCGAGACTAATGAAAAACTGTTTTTT	CASSRRGSFETNEKLFF
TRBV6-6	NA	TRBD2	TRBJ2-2	TGTGCCAGCAACAGCGGGGGGATCGGCGGGGAGCTGTTTTTT	CASNSGGIGGELFF
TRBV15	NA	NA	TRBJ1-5	TGTGCCACCAGCAGTTCAGGCGCGTATAGCAATCAGCCCCAGCATTTT	CATSSSGAYSNQPQHF
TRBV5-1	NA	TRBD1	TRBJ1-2	TGCGCCAGCAGCCCGGGGACAGGATTGCTTAGCGACTATGGCTACACCTTC	CASSPGTGLLSDYGYTF
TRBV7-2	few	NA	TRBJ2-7	TGTGCCAGCAGCTTACGGGGAGACTACGAGCAGTACTTC	CASSLRGDYEQYF
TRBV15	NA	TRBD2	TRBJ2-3	TGTGCCACCAGCAGAGTGGGGCGTCGGGGGGGAACAGATACGCAGTATTTT	CATSRVGRRGGTDTQYF
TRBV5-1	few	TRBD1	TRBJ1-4	TGCGCCAGCAGCCGTGGACAGGGGGCAGAAAAACTGTTTTTT	CASSRGQGAEKLFF
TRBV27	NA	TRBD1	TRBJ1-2	TGTGCCAGCAGCGCGTTTGGACAGGGGCACTATGGCTACACCTTC	CASSAFGQGHYGYTF
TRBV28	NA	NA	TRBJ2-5	TGTGCCAGCAGTTCAGAAGGGGCCGGGGGAGAGACCCAGTACTTC	CASSSEGAGGETQYF
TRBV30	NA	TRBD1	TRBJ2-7	TGTGCCTGGAGTGCTCAGACAGGGTTTGGCGAGCAGTACTTC	CAWSAQTGFGEQYF
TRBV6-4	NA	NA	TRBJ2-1	TGTGCCAGCAGGAAGGAGGACAGCTCCTACAATGAGCAGTTCTTC	CASRKEDSSYNEQFF
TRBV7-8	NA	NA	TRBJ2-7	TGTGCCAGCAGCCGAGGAGGGGGCTCCTACGAGCAGTACTTC	CASSRGGGSYEQYF
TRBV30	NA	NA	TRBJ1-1	TGTGCCTCGACAGGCACTGAAGCTTTCTTT	CASTGTEAFF
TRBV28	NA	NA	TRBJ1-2	TGTGCCAGCAGTTTACCGACAGGATTAAACTATGGCTACACCTTC	CASSLPTGLNYGYTF
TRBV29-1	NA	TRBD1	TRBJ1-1	TGCAGCGGGGTGGACAGGGAGGCTGAAGCTTTCTTT	CSGVDREAEAFF
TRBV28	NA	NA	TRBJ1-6	TGTGCCAGCACCGCCGGGTCCGGGAGTTCACCCCTCCACTTT	CASTAGSGSSPLHF
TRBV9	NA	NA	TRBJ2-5	TGTGCCAGCAGCGTAGGAATTAGGCCAGGCGAGGAGACCCAGTACTTC	CASSVGIRPGEETQYF
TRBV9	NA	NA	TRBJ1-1	TGTGCCAGCAGCGTAGCAGAACGGAACACTGAAGCTTTCTTT	CASSVAERNTEAFF
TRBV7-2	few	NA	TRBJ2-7	TGTGCCAGCAGCTTAAGTGCTGGGGACACCTACGAGCAGTACTTC	CASSLSAGDTYEQYF
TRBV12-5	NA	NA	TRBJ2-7	TGTGCTAGTGGTTTGGTACACAGTGACTCCTACGAGCAGTACTTC	CASGLVHSDSYEQYF
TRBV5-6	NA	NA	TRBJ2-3	TGTGCCAGCAGCTTTTTGCTAGCGCGGGCAGATACGCAGTATTTT	CASSFLLARADTQYF
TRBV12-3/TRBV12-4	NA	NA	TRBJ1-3	TGTGCCAGCAGAGCTTTTGGAAACACCATATATTTT	CASRAFGNTIYF
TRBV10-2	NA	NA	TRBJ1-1	TGCGCCAGCAGTGATGTTCGGGGGAGCACTGAAGCTTTCTTT	CASSDVRGSTEAFF
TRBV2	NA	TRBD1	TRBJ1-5	TGTGCCAGCAGCCGTGGGACAGGGAGTCAGCCCCAGCATTTT	CASSRGTGSQPQHF
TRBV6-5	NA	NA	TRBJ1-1	TGTGCCAGCAGTTACACAGGGCTCCAGGACACTGAAGCTTTCTTT	CASSYTGLQDTEAFF
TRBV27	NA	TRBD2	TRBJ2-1	TGTGCCAGCAGAACACTAGCGAACTCCTACAATGAGCAGTTCTTC	CASRTLANSYNEQFF
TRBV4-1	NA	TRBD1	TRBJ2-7	TGCGCCAGCAGCCAAGAGGGCCGGACAGGGTTGAACGAGCAGTACTTC	CASSQEGRTGLNEQYF
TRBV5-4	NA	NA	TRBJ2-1	TGTGCCAGCAGCGTATCCTTAACGGATGAGCAGTTCTTC	CASSVSLTDEQFF
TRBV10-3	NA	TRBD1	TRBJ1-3	TGTGCCATCAGTCCGGGACAGGGGTTAAACTCTGGAAACACCATATATTTT	CAISPGQGLNSGNTIYF
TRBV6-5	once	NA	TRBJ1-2	TGTGCCAGCACCTACTCCAGGGGAAGTGGTGGCTACACCTTC	CASTYSRGSGGYTF
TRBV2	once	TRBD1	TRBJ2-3	TGTGCCAGCAGGATACAGGGGGCCCCAGATACGCAGTATTTT	CASRIQGAPDTQYF
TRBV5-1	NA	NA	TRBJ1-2	TGCGCCAGCAGCCGACTTCAGGGGAGCGGTGGCTACACCTTC	CASSRLQGSGGYTF
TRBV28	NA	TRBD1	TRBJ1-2	TGTGCCAGCAGTCCCCCCGGGACAGGGACGTATGGCTACACCTTC	CASSPPGTGTYGYTF
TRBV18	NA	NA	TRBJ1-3	TGTGCCAGCTCACCACCGACAACCCGAAACACCATATATTTT	CASSPPTTRNTIYF
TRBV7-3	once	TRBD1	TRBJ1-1	TGTGCCAGCAGCTCTACAGGGGGCTTAACTGAAGCTTTCTTT	CASSSTGGLTEAFF
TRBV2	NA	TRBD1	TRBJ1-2	TGTGCCAGCAGCCGGACAGGGACATACACCTTC	CASSRTGTYTF
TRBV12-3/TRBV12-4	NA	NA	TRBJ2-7	TGTGCCAGCAGTCCCGCGGGGATGTACGAGCAGTACTTC	CASSPAGMYEQYF
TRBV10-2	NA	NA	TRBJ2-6	TGCGCCAGCAGTGGACAGGACCCCTCTGGGGCCAACGTCCTGACTTTC	CASSGQDPSGANVLTF